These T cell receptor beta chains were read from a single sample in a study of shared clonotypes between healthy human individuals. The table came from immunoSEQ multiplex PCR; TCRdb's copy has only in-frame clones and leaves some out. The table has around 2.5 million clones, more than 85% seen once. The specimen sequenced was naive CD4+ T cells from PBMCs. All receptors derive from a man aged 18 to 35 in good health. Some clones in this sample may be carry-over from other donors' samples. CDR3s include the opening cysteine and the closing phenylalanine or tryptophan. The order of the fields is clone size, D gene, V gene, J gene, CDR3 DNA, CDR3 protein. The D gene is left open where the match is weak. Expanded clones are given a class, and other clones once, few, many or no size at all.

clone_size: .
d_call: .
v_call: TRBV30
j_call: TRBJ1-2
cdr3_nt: TGTGCCTGGAGGCCCGCAGGTGGCTACACCTTC
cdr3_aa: CAWRPAGGYTF

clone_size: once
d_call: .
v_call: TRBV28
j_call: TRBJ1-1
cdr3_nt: TGTGCCAGCATCCTATTGTCCCGAAACACTGAAGCTTTCTTT
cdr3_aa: CASILLSRNTEAFF

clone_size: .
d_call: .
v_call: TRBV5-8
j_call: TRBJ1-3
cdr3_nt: TGTGCCAGCAGCTTGGTGCGGGTTTTTGGAAACACCATATATTTT
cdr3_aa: CASSLVRVFGNTIYF

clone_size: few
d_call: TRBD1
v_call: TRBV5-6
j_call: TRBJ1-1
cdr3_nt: TGTGCCAGCAGCGCACTGATTACCAGGGGGACTGAAGCTTTCTTT
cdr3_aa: CASSALITRGTEAFF

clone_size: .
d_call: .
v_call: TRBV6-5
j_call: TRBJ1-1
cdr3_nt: TGTGCCAGCAGGACCACGGGGGGCATGAACACTGAAGCTTTCTTT
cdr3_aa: CASRTTGGMNTEAFF

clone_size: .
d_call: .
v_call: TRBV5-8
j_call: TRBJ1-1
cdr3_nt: TGTGCCAGCCTTCCTACTGGTAGGAAAACTGAAGCTTTCTTT
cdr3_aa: CASLPTGRKTEAFF

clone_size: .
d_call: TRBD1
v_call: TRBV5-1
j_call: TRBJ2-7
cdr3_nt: TGCGCCAGCAGCCCCGGGACAGGGGCTCCTAGCGAGCAGTACTTC
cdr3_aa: CASSPGTGAPSEQYF

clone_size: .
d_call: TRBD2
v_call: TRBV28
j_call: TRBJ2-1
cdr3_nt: TGTGCCAGCAGTTCCAGCGGGAGGGAGGGCAATGAGCAGTTCTTC
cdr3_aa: CASSSSGREGNEQFF

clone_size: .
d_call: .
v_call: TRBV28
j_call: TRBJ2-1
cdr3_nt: TGTGCCAGCAGCCCTCCTAGGCTTCACAATGAGCAGTTCTTC
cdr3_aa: CASSPPRLHNEQFF

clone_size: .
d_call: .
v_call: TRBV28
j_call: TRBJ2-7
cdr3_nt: TGTGCCAGCAGTTTGGGAGGAGCGGAGTACTACGAGCAGTACTTC
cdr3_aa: CASSLGGAEYYEQYF

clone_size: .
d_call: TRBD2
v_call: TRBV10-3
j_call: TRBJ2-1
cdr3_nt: TGTGCCATCTCCCGACTAGCGGGAGCGGGCAATGAGCAGTTCTTC
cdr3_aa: CAISRLAGAGNEQFF

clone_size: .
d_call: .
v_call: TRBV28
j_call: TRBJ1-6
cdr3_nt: TGTGCCAGCAGGATGGGACTGTCACCCCTCCACTTT
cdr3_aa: CASRMGLSPLHF

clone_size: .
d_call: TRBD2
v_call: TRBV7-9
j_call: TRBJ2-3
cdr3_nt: TGTGCCAGCAGCCAAAGCGGGGGCGGGCTGAATACGCAGTATTTT
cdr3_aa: CASSQSGGGLNTQYF

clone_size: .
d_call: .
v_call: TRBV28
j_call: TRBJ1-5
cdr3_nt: TGTGCCAGCAGGCAAGATCAGCCCCAGCATTTT
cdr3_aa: CASRQDQPQHF

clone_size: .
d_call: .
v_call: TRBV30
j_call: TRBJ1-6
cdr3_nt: TGTGCCTGGAGTGTCGAGGGAGGAGGTTCACCCCTCCACTTT
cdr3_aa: CAWSVEGGGSPLHF

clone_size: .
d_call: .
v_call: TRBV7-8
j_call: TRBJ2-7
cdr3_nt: TGTGCCAGCAGCTTGCAAGCACAGAGCTCCTACGAGCAGTACTTC
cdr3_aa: CASSLQAQSSYEQYF

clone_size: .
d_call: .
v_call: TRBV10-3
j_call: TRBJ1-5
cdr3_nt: TGTGCCAGATCCGACCGACAGGCCTATAGCAATCAGCCCCAGCATTTT
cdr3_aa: CARSDRQAYSNQPQHF

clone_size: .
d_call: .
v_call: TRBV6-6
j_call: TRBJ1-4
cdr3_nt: TGTGCCAGCAGACCTGACCCGGCGGGTGAAAAACTGTTTTTT
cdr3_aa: CASRPDPAGEKLFF